The source of this T cell receptor (beta chain) is a study of STAT3 mutations in large granular lymphocyte leukemia (dated by TCRdb to between 2018 and 2021). Describing the broader study: About half of the T-LGLL patients who underwent longitudinal sequencing carried canonical activating STAT3 mutations. Over half of the T-LGLL patients were given one or more immunosuppressive therapy regimens, and approximately 36% of the treated patients had a hematologic response. To reconstruct clonal hierarchy and dynamics, serial deep sequencing of TCRbeta CDR3 and STAT3 was performed in patients with T-cell large granular lymphocyte leukemia. From an initial cohort of about 220 LGL patients, about 20 representative T-LGLL cases were chosen for longitudinal sequencing of TCRbeta and STAT3. As controls, the study also included longitudinal sequencing of a couple of patients with natural killer LGL leukemia. Each patient was sequenced at an average of approximately 3.8 time points, ranging from 2 to 8 samplings. Study-level results and caveats: TCR clonotype switching after therapy was seen in about 35% of the 18 patients, with all newly emerging clones being STAT3 wild type. The linking of therapy response to changes in TCR clonal burden was complicated by variable intervals between samplings and differing treatment regimens. Every T-LGLL patient showed at least one immunodominant TCRbeta clonotype, and about half showed multiple immunodominant subclonotypes. Since codominant clonotypes persisted in some patients, a small but highly pathogenic clone may have gone undetected. Several patients had a dominant TCR clone burden greater than the STAT3 mutant burden, which suggests that the STAT3 mutation arose secondarily within a clone that had already expanded. Because no samples were available when a clone first appeared, clonal expansion was inferred from samplings taken at other points.

As concerns this clone: The target of this receptor is not known. Within one base of it there is no much larger clone, and no base qualities were kept.

TCRbeta libraries were sequenced on an Illumina MiSeq, averaging around 41,000 productive templates per sample. The immunoSEQ assay, which uses multiplex PCR amplification, was used to generate TCRbeta CDR3 libraries. Regarding the original processing steps: Repertoire diversity was calculated as previously defined, with values near 0 taken to indicate extremely monoclonal samples. This is the immuneACCESS table as TCRdb keeps it, with only in-frame sequences that have V and J called. A part of the clones is gone; compared with another copy, unresolved V genes explain less than half, and the rest is unexplained. D and trimming were read from the DNA, whereas the V and J calls and clone size are those reported in that table. The sample yields a few thousand clones; roughly 80% were counted once. The ten most abundant clones make up 84% of the sample. DNA was extracted from blood mononuclear cells, with the same DNA used for both TCR and STAT3 sequencing.

From a lookup of the germline V gene, CDR1 and CDR2 are SGHTA and FQGTGA. V gives up 0 bases and J gives up 4 bases, and the segment between their germline ends measures 2 bases. The CDR3 holds 12 amino acids from the cysteine to the phenylalanine. Only CDR3 DNA remains: 36 bases, in frame from the first base. The sequence came from a middle-aged man with T-cell large granular lymphocyte leukemia. Some clones in this sample may be carry-over from other donors' samples. The age is the age at diagnosis. The sequenced sample was peripheral blood mononuclear cells. The chain is assembled from TRBV7-3 and TRBJ2-3, with an unclear D gene assignment. The nucleotide sequence reads TGTGCCAGCAGCTTAACTCCAGATACGCAGTATTTT. Its product reads: CASSLTPDTQYF.